This T cell receptor (beta chain) was sequenced in a study of blood T cell repertoires in COVID-19. The wider study: Sites in the United States, Italy and Spain provided acute and convalescent COVID-19 samples. T cells, B-cell-depleted T cells, or PBMCs provided the cDNA or gDNA that served as material.

Per the authors' pipeline: Estimated nucleated cell counts came from reference gene primer amplification. Method: immunoSEQ multiplex PCR; TCRdb's copy keeps in-frame clones and lacks some. The V and J calls and clone size are taken from that table; D and trimming were inferred from the DNA. The table records 130,000 to 150,000 clones, approximately 89% of them present only once. Germline CDR1 and CDR2: SGHRS and YFSETQ. The ends lost 4 bases at V and 5 bases at J; junction bases unmatched: 6. This CDR3 contains 15 residues. This receptor was identified in a woman aged 50 to 60 with acute or convalescent COVID-19. The genes are TRBV5-1 and TRBJ1-5; 10 nucleotides align to TRBD1. Sequenced: peripheral blood. The CDR3 loop reads CASSQGQGLDQPQHF. In DNA, the CDR3 is TGCGCCAGCAGCCAGGGACAGGGGCTCGATCAGCCCCAGCATTTT.